What follows is one TCR beta chain and its context. Its specificity is not known. The CDR3 contains 16 residues. Between the trimmed V and J ends, which lost 0 bases and 9 bases, there was a span of 20 bases. CDR1 SGHAT and CDR2 FQNNGV come from the germline V gene. The protocol was immunoSEQ multiplex PCR, while the TCRdb copy is restricted to in-frame clones and leaves out a portion. The sample yields tens of thousands of clones, about 92% seen once. Time point reported: week 47, end of study. The content of each vaccine dose was 300 ug of mutant IDH1 20-mer peptide, and topical imiquimod accompanied it. The data belong to a study of a mutant IDH1 vaccine in newly diagnosed glioma. Across the study: Receipt of radiotherapy, temozolomide, or both preceded the study, and most received both.

The genes are TRBV11-2 and TRBJ2-5, with D maybe TRBD2 (6 bases). The source material was PBMCs, sampled from a glioma patient whose treatment included an IDH1 peptide vaccine. This clonotype was sampled from a man aged 40-55 years with glioma. CDR3 sequence (DNA): TGTGCCAGCAGCTTAGATCTGGCTAGCGCGGAGCGGGCCCAGTACTTC. Its translation: CASSLDLASAERAQYF. Full variable domain (outside the CDR3, taken from reference TRBV11-2 and TRBJ2-5): EAGVAQSPRYKIIEKRQSVAFWCNPISGHATLYWYQQILGQGPKLLIQFQNNGVVDDSQLPKDRFSAERLKGVDSTLKIQPAKLEDSAVYLCASSLDLASAERAQYFGPGTRLLVL.